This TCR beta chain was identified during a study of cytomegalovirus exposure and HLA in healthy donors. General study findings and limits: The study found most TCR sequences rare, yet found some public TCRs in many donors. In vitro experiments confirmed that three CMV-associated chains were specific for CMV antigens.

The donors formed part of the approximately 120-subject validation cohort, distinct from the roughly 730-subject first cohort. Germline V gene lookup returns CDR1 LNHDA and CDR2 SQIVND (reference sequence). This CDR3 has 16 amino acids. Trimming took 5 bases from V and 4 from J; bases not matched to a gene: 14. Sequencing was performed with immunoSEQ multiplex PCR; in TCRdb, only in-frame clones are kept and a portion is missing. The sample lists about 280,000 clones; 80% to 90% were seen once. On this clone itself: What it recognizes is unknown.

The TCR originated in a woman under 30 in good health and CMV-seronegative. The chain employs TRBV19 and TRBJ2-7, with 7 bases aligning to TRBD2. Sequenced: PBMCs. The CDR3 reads CASSPRGSGGIYEQYF. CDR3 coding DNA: TGTGCCAGTAGTCCCCGGGGGTCGGGAGGTATTTACGAGCAGTACTTC.